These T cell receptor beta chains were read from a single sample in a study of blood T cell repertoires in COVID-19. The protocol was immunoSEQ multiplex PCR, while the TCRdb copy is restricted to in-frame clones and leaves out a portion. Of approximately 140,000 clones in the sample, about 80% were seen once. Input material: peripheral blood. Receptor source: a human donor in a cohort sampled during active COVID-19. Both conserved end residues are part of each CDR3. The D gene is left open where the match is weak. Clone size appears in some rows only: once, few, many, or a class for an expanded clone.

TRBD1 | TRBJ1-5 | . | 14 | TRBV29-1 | CSVQTGTGNQPQHF | TGCAGCGTACAAACCGGGACAGGGAATCAGCCCCAGCATTTT
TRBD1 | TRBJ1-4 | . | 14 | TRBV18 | CASSLQGGKEKLFF | TGTGCCAGCTCACTACAGGGGGGAAAGGAAAAACTGTTTTTT
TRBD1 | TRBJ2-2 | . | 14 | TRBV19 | CATKGQGVVGELFF | TGTGCCACGAAGGGACAGGGGGTGGTCGGGGAGCTGTTTTTT
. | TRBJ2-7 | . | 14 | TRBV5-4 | CASSLDQYSYEQYF | TGTGCCAGCAGCTTGGATCAGTACTCCTACGAGCAGTACTTC
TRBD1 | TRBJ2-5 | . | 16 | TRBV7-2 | CASSLAAGQGVETQYF | TGTGCCAGCAGCTTAGCCGCCGGACAGGGCGTAGAGACCCAGTACTTC
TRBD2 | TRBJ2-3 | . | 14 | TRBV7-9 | CASSLEREVDTQYF | TGTGCCAGCAGCTTAGAGCGGGAAGTGGATACGCAGTATTTT
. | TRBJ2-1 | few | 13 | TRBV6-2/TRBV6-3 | CASSPPGSNEQFF | TGTGCCAGCAGCCCTCCCGGTAGTAATGAGCAGTTCTTC
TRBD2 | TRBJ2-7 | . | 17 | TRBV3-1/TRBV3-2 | CASSQGARTSGSYEQYF | TGTGCCAGCAGCCAAGGGGCAAGGACTAGCGGCTCGTACGAGCAGTACTTC
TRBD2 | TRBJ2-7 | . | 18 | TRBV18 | CASSPLPWTSGRPYEQYF | TGTGCCAGCTCACCTCTCCCCTGGACTAGCGGGAGGCCCTACGAGCAGTACTTC
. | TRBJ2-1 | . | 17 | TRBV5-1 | CASSSVFSGSSYNEQFF | TGCGCCAGCAGCTCAGTGTTTAGCGGTAGCTCCTACAATGAGCAGTTCTTC
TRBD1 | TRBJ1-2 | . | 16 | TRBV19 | CASSLRQGQGASGYTF | TGTGCCAGTAGTCTTCGACAGGGCCAGGGCGCAAGTGGCTACACCTTC
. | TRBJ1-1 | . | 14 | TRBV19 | CASSMSGGGTEAFF | TGTGCCAGTAGTATGTCTGGGGGGGGGACTGAAGCTTTCTTT
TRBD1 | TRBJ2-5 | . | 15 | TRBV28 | CATPDRVNLMETQYF | TGTGCCACCCCGGACAGGGTAAACCTAATGGAGACCCAGTACTTC
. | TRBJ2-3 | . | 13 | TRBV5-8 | CASSFLSTDTQYF | TGTGCCAGCAGCTTTTTAAGCACAGATACGCAGTATTTT
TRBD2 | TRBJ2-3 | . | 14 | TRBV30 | CAWTSGTPTDTQYF | TGTGCCTGGACAAGCGGGACCCCCACAGATACGCAGTATTTT
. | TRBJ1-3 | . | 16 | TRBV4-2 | CASSQLGPTAGNTIYF | TGTGCCAGCAGCCAGTTGGGCCCGACGGCTGGAAACACCATATATTTT
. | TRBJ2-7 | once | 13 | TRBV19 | CASNEGLSYEQYF | TGTGCCAGTAACGAGGGCCTCTCCTACGAGCAGTACTTC
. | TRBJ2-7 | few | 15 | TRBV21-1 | CASSKVGDRAYEQYF | TGTGCCAGCAGCAAAGTTGGAGACAGAGCCTACGAGCAGTACTTC
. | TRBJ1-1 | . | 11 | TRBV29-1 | CSVEDSRSAFF | TGCAGCGTTGAAGATAGTCGATCGGCTTTCTTT
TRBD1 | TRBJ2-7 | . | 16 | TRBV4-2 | CASSQDLGRTGEEQYF | TGTGCCAGCAGCCAAGATCTAGGCAGGACAGGGGAAGAGCAGTACTTC
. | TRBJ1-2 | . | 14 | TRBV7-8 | CASSLIGGAYGYTF | TGTGCCAGCAGCTTAATTGGGGGGGCGTATGGCTACACCTTC
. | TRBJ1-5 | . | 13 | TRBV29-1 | CSVEVSDNQPQHF | TGCAGCGTTGAGGTTTCAGACAATCAGCCCCAGCATTTT
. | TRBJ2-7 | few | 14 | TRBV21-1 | CASSRGVLPYEQYF | TGTGCCAGCAGCAGGGGGGTCCTACCCTACGAGCAGTACTTC
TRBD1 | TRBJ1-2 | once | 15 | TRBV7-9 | CASSPGQGKVNGYTF | TGTGCCAGCAGCCCCGGACAGGGAAAAGTTAACGGCTACACCTTC
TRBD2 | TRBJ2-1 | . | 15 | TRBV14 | CASRLAGSSYNEQFF | TGTGCCAGCAGGTTAGCGGGGAGCTCCTACAATGAGCAGTTCTTC
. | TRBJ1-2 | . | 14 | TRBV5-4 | CASSLVGGIYGYTF | TGTGCCAGCAGCCTCGTAGGGGGAATCTATGGCTACACCTTC
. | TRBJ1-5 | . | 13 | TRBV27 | CASSPRVNQPQHF | TGTGCCAGCAGTCCGAGGGTTAATCAGCCCCAGCATTTT
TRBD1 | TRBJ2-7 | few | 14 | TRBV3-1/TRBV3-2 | CASSQRDRADEQYF | TGTGCCAGCAGCCAACGAGACAGGGCGGACGAGCAGTACTTC
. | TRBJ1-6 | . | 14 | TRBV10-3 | CAISEWEGGSPLHF | TGTGCCATCAGTGAATGGGAGGGGGGATCACCCCTCCACTTT
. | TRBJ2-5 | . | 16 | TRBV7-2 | CASSSELSLPGETQYF | TGTGCCAGCAGCTCAGAGTTGAGTCTGCCGGGGGAGACCCAGTACTTC
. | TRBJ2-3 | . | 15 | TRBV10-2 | CASSENGVGTDTQYF | TGCGCCAGCAGTGAGAACGGGGTTGGGACAGATACGCAGTATTTT
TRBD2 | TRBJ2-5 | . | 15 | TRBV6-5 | CASTEPGLDDKTQYF | TGTGCCAGCACCGAACCGGGACTAGATGATAAGACCCAGTACTTC
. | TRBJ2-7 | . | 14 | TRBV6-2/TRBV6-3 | CASSFNPRVYEQYF | TGTGCCAGCAGTTTCAACCCCAGGGTCTACGAGCAGTACTTC
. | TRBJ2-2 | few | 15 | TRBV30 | CAWSVGGANTGELFF | TGTGCCTGGAGTGTCGGGGGAGCGAACACCGGGGAGCTGTTTTTT
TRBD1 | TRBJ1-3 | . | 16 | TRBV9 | CASSAQQGVSGNTIYF | TGTGCCAGCAGCGCCCAACAGGGGGTCTCTGGAAACACCATATATTTT
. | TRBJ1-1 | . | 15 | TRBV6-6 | CASSYYRAVNTEAFF | TGTGCCAGCAGTTACTACAGGGCTGTGAACACTGAAGCTTTCTTT
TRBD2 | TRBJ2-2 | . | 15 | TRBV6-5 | CAVRLAGGGTGELFF | TGTGCCGTCCGACTAGCGGGAGGCGGGACCGGGGAGCTGTTTTTT
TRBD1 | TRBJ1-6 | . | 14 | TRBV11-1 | CASSFDRGLSPLHF | TGTGCCAGCAGCTTTGACAGGGGGCTTTCACCCCTCCACTTT
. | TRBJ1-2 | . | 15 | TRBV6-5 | CASSFYRSAHYGYTF | TGTGCCAGCAGTTTTTACCGGTCAGCGCACTATGGCTACACCTTC
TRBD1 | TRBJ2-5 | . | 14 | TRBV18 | CASSRGTVQETQYF | TGTGCCAGCTCCAGGGGGACGGTACAAGAGACCCAGTACTTC
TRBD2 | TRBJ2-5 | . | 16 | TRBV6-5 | CASSYYLGGGQETQYF | TGTGCCAGCAGTTACTATCTCGGGGGGGGGCAAGAGACCCAGTACTTC
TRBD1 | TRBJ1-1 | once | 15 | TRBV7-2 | CASSRRTGGDTEAFF | TGTGCCAGCAGCAGACGGACAGGGGGGGACACTGAAGCTTTCTTT
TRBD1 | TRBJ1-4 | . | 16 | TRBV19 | CASSGQEFATNEKLFF | TGTGCCAGTAGTGGACAGGAATTCGCAACTAATGAAAAACTGTTTTTT
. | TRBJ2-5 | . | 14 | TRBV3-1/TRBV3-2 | CASSHRDWEETQYF | TGTGCCAGCAGCCACCGGGACTGGGAAGAGACCCAGTACTTC
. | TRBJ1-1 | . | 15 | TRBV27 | CASSGHHPMNTEAFF | TGTGCCAGCAGTGGCCATCATCCCATGAACACTGAAGCTTTCTTT
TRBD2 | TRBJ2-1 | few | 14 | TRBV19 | CASMSIAGYNEQFF | TGTGCCAGTATGAGCATAGCGGGATACAATGAGCAGTTCTTC
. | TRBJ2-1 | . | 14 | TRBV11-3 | CASSPDRERDEQFF | TGTGCCAGCAGCCCCGACAGGGAGCGGGATGAGCAGTTCTTC
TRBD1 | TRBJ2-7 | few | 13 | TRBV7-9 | CASRSGGSYEQYF | TGTGCCAGCAGGTCAGGGGGCAGCTACGAGCAGTACTTC
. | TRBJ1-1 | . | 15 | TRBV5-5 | CASLPGLNMNTEAFF | TGTGCCAGCTTACCAGGACTGAACATGAACACTGAAGCTTTCTTT
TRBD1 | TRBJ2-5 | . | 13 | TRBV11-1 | CASSWTGVGTQYF | TGTGCCAGCAGCTGGACAGGCGTTGGAACCCAGTACTTC
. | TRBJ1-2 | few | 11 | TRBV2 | CASKRGYGYTF | TGTGCCAGCAAAAGGGGCTATGGCTACACCTTC
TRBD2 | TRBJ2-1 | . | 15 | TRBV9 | CASSAGLAGMDEQFF | TGTGCCAGCAGCGCGGGACTAGCGGGGATGGATGAGCAGTTCTTC
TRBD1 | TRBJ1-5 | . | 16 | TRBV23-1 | CASSPLARDRPQPQHF | TGCGCCAGCAGTCCCCTGGCCCGGGACAGGCCTCAGCCCCAGCATTTT
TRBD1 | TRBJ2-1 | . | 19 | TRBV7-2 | CASSGSRRGQALTYNEQFF | TGTGCCAGCAGCGGTTCCCGTCGCGGACAGGCCCTTACCTACAATGAGCAGTTCTTC
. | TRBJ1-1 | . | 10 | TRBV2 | CASRLSKAFF | TGTGCCAGCAGGCTGTCTAAAGCTTTCTTT
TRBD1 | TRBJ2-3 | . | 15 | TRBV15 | CATSQDRGPSHTQYF | TGTGCCACCAGCCAAGACAGGGGGCCATCCCATACGCAGTATTTT
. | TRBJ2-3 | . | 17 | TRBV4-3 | CASSQRLGRVDTDTQYF | TGCGCCAGCAGCCAAAGGCTGGGCAGGGTTGACACAGATACGCAGTATTTT
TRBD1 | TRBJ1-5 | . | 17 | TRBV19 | CASTHRDRGVKNQPQHF | TGTGCCAGTACCCACCGGGACAGGGGAGTGAAAAATCAGCCCCAGCATTTT
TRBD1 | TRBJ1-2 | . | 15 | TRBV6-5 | CASSYGTGDPYGYTF | TGTGCCAGCAGTTACGGGACAGGGGACCCTTATGGCTACACCTTC